The 28 T cell receptor beta chains presented below share a single source sample, sequenced in a study of cytomegalovirus exposure and HLA in healthy donors. Primers for the PCR totalled 60 Vbeta and 13 Jbeta. Some clones are missing from TCRdb's copy, which holds only in-frame ones; the method was immunoSEQ multiplex PCR. Of under 150,000 clones listed, roughly 80% were seen once; the top ten hold around 3.5%. The sample taken for sequencing was PBMCs. The source of these receptors is a young man in good health and CMV-seronegative.

This sequence joins TRBV5-1 and TRBJ1-4, with 7 bases matching TRBD1. The CDR3 is 15 residues long. CDR1 SGHRS and CDR2 YFSETQ come from the germline V gene. V lost 5 bases, J lost 0 bases, and 4 bases stayed unmatched. The DNA of the CDR3 is TGCGCCAGCAGTTCCGGGACAGCAACTAATGAAAAACTGTTTTTT. This encodes CASSSGTATNEKLFF.

V is TRBV6-5 and J is TRBJ1-2; D is perhaps TRBD1 (6 bases). CDR3 size: 14 residues. The germline V gene encodes CDR1 MNHEY and CDR2 SVGAGI. Deletions cut 4 bases from V and 4 bases from J, with 13 bases between. Here the CDR3 DNA reads TGTGCCAGCAGTTTAACTGGGGGCGCCTATGGCTACACCTTC. It codes for CASSLTGGAYGYTF.

The J gene is TRBJ2-7, the V gene TRBV5-1; 9 bases are a match to TRBD2. With 2 bases clipped from V and 2 bases from J, the junction kept 5 bases outside the gene matches. This CDR3 has 15 amino acids. The germline V gene encodes CDR1 SGHRS and CDR2 YFSETQ. CDR3 amino acids: CASSFVAGATYEQYF. CDR3 DNA sequence: TGCGCCAGCAGCTTCGTAGCGGGAGCGACCTACGAGCAGTACTTC.

The chain couples TRBV28 to TRBJ1-5, with D hard to call. Germline values: CDR1 MDHEN, CDR2 SYDVKM. The CDR3 extends over 14 amino acids. Between the trimmed V and J ends, which lost 2 bases and 10 bases, there was a span of 15 bases. CDR3 bases: TGTGCCAGCAGTTTAGGCGGGAACTTATCCCCCCAGCATTTT. Translating it yields CASSLGGNLSPQHF.

This clone was seen only once. V is TRBV6-5 and J is TRBJ1-3; possible D gene TRBD1, 6 bases. The germline V gene encodes CDR1 MNHEY and CDR2 SVGAGI. The length of the CDR3 is 15 residues. V was trimmed by 5 bases and J by 9 bases, leaving 20 bases between them. CDR3 DNA: TGTGCCAGCAGTCGATTACAGGGTGCCGGAGGCACCATATATTTT. Translating gives CASSRLQGAGGTIYF.

The CDR3 here is CASRLGQPGETQYF. CDR3 sequence (DNA): TGTGCCAGCCGTCTGGGACAGCCGGGCGAGACCCAGTACTTC. The chain has TRBV6-6 and TRBJ2-5; 7 bases fit TRBD1. The CDR3 totals 14 residues. V shed 8 bases, J shed 5 bases, and the junction held 11 bases outside the gene matches. The V gene's germline CDR1 is MNHNY and CDR2 SVGAGI (reference sequence).

The chain employs TRBV7-6 and TRBJ2-5; D gene uncertain. The CDR3 is 15 amino acids. CDR1 SGHVS and CDR2 FNYEAQ come from the germline V gene. The V end lost 2 bases, the J end lost 1 base, and 11 bases lay between the germline ends. In DNA, the CDR3 is TGTGCCAGCAGCTTAAGTGGCCAGGCCCAAGAGACCCAGTACTTC. Protein: CASSLSGQAQETQYF. Drawing the rest from reference TRBV7-6 and TRBJ2-5, the complete variable domain is GAGVSQSPRYKVTKRGQDVALRCDPISGHVSLYWYRQALGQGPEFLTYFNYEAQQDKSGLPNDRFSAERPEGSISTLTIQRTEQRDSAMYRCASSLSGQAQETQYFGPGTRLLVL.

The V call is TRBV5-1, the J call TRBJ2-7; TRBD2 might be the D (5 bases). Germline loops: CDR1 SGHRS, CDR2 YFSETQ. The CDR3 is 15 residues long. Trimming pared 0 bases from V and 4 bases from J, leaving 14 bases between. The CDR3 DNA is TGCGCCAGCAGCTTGGTAGAGGGAGCAAGATACGAGCAGTACTTC. Encoded protein: CASSLVEGARYEQYF.

This clone has more than one count but fewer than ten. CDR3 bases: TGTGCCAGCAGCTTCCCCAGGGGGAAGGAGACCCAGTACTTC. This codes for CASSFPRGKETQYF. The chain carries TRBV7-9 and TRBJ2-5, with TRBD1 matching over 7 bases. This CDR3 contains 14 residues. V lost 3 bases to trimming and J lost 5 bases; unmatched junction nucleotides: 6. CDR1 is SEHNR, CDR2 FQNEAQ, per germline (reference sequence).

The rearrangement uses TRBV5-8 and TRBJ1-2; D not certain. This CDR3 contains 12 residues. V was clipped by 4 bases and J by 8 bases, with 12 bases between them. Germline loops: CDR1 SGHTS, CDR2 YDEGEE. The CDR3 sequence is CASSPRMSGYTF. As DNA, the CDR3 is TGTGCCAGCAGCCCCAGGATGAGCGGCTACACCTTC.

The J gene is TRBJ2-2, the V gene TRBV28, with TRBD1 matching 9 bases. V lost 1 base, J lost 7 bases, and 7 bases stayed unmatched. The CDR3 consists of 16 residues. Germline V CDR1 and CDR2: MDHEN, SYDVKM. CDR3 sequence: CASSLFGQGRYGELFF. Written as DNA, the CDR3 is TGTGCCAGCAGTTTATTCGGACAGGGGCGGTACGGGGAGCTGTTTTTT.

The V call is TRBV4-1, the J call TRBJ1-5, with TRBD1 matching over 8 bases. The J segment lost 0 bases and the V segment lost 4 bases, leaving 8 bases of the junction unmatched. The CDR3 runs to 17 residues. Germline CDR1 reads MGHRA; CDR2 reads YSYEKL. CDR3 in amino acids: CASSPRGQDISNQPQHF. The CDR3 nucleotides are TGCGCCAGCAGCCCAAGGGGACAGGATATTAGCAATCAGCCCCAGCATTTT.

Regarding this clone: The junction does not match germline at one end; this may be a read error. The sample has other DNA sequences that encode this CDR3 too. The V call is TRBV2, the J call TRBJ1-6; D remains ambiguous. The V gene's germline CDR1 is SNHLY and CDR2 FYNNEI. The CDR3 consists of 15 residues. CDR3 nucleotides: TGTGCCAGTCGACACGACACCTCCTATAATTCCCCCCTCCACTTT. This encodes CASRHDTSYNSPLHF.

The DNA of the CDR3 is TGCGCCAGCAGCCAAGACGGGGGGGCGAGGTACGAGCAGTACTTC. This codes for CASSQDGGARYEQYF. V gene TRBV4-1 combines with J gene TRBJ2-5; TRBD2 agrees at 8 bases. The end of the DNA aligns better with TRBJ2-7, so the J call may be wrong. The CDR3 runs to 15 residues. Germline CDR1 MGHRA, CDR2 YSYEKL.

The gene calls are TRBV7-3 and TRBJ2-3; 12 nucleotides line up with TRBD2. The CDR3 has 15 amino acids. Germline CDR1 is SGHTA and CDR2 is FQGTGA. After removal of 4 bases from V and 4 bases from J, the junction contained 3 bases not matched to a gene. This CDR3 is CASSYSSGGADTQYF. The CDR3 DNA reads TGTGCCAGCAGCTATTCTAGCGGGGGGGCAGATACGCAGTATTTT. The variable domain in full, completed from reference TRBV7-3 and TRBJ2-3, reads GAGVSQTPSNKVTEKGKYVELRCDPISGHTALYWYRQSLGQGPEFLIYFQGTGAADDSGLPNDRFFAVRPEGSVSTLKIQRTERGDSAVYLCASSYSSGGADTQYFGPGTRLTVL.

This chain links TRBV7-9 with TRBJ2-7, with 7 bases that match TRBD1. The germline gives CDR1 SEHNR, CDR2 FQNEAQ (reference sequence). The CDR3 has 16 residues. The ends lost 6 bases at V and 2 bases at J; junction bases unmatched: 13. The CDR3 bases are TGTGCCAGCAGTACAACTCTAAGGGACAGTACCTACGAGCAGTACTTC. Translation: CASSTTLRDSTYEQYF.

The J gene is TRBJ2-3, the V gene TRBV9; 8 nucleotides line up with TRBD1. The CDR3 covers 14 residues. Germline V gene lookup returns CDR1 SGDLS and CDR2 YYNGEE. Losses at the gene ends were 6 bases for V and 2 bases for J; bases not matched to a gene: 5. CDR3 coding DNA: TGTGCCAGCACAGGACAGGGCTTCACAGATACGCAGTATTTT. It translates to CASTGQGFTDTQYF.

This chain links TRBV10-3 with TRBJ1-4; 8 bases are a match to TRBD1. This CDR3 comprises 14 residues. V was pared by 6 bases and J by 6 bases, with 6 bases of the junction left unmatched. CDR1 and CDR2 (germline): ENHRY, SYGVKD. CDR3 residues: CAIRTGTGDEKLFF. The CDR3 nucleotides read TGTGCCATCAGAACCGGGACAGGAGATGAAAAACTGTTTTTT.

V is TRBV30 and J is TRBJ1-2, with 10 bases lining up with TRBD1. Germline loops: CDR1 GTSNPN, CDR2 SVGIG (reference sequence). Germline trimming cut 4 bases from V and 12 bases from J; bases unmatched to any gene: 11. The length of the CDR3 is 13 residues. The CDR3 loop reads CAWNAGQGMKNTF. CDR3 sequence (DNA): TGTGCCTGGAACGCGGGACAGGGGATGAAGAACACCTTC.

The V and J genes are TRBV27 and TRBJ1-1; possible D gene TRBD1, 5 bases. Germline V lookup: CDR1 MNHEY, CDR2 SMNVEV (reference sequence). This CDR3 spans 12 amino acids. The CDR3 spells CASRGTSREGFF. The CDR3 DNA reads as TGTGCGAGCCGAGGGACCTCAAGGGAGGGTTTCTTT.

This rearrangement joins TRBV7-9 to TRBJ1-2; a weak D match, TRBD1 (5 bases). The CDR3 runs to 16 residues. The V end lost 3 bases, the J end lost 0 bases, and 14 bases lay between the germline ends. Looked up from germline, CDR1 is SEHNR and CDR2 is FQNEAQ (reference sequence). The CDR3 region is CASSFPLGASNYGYTF. The CDR3 DNA reads TGTGCCAGCAGCTTCCCATTAGGGGCGTCTAACTATGGCTACACCTTC. Variable domain in full (rest from reference TRBV7-9 and TRBJ1-2): DTGVSQNPRHKITKRGQNVTFRCDPISEHNRLYWYRQTLGQGPEFLTYFQNEAQLEKSRLLSDRFSAERPKGSFSTLEIQRTEQGDSAMYLCASSFPLGASNYGYTFGSGTRLTVV.

The CDR3 loop is CASRPQGYSGNTIYF. CDR3 bases: TGCGCCAGCAGGCCACAGGGCTACTCTGGAAACACCATATATTTT. The rearrangement joins TRBV5-1 to TRBJ1-3; D perhaps matches TRBD1 (6 bases). The V end was cut by 5 bases, the J end by 0 bases, with 12 bases between. The germline V gene has CDR1 SGHRS and CDR2 YFSETQ. The CDR3 runs to 15 residues.

The rearrangement joins TRBV9 to TRBJ2-7; D is perhaps TRBD1 (6 bases). Germline values: CDR1 SGDLS, CDR2 YYNGEE. The CDR3 spans 14 residues. V lost 0 bases, J lost 6 bases, and 13 bases lay in between. The DNA of the CDR3 is TGTGCCAGCAGCGTAGCAGGGGCCCCCTCCGAGCAGTACTTC. It yields the protein CASSVAGAPSEQYF.

This chain uses TRBV4-2 with TRBJ2-3; TRBD1 might be the D (5 bases). The CDR3 is 17 residues long. V shed 0 bases and J shed 0 bases, with 13 bases lying between them. Germline CDR1 and CDR2: LGHNA and YNFKEQ. The CDR3 here is CASSQEITQGSTDTQYF. In nucleotides, the CDR3 is TGTGCCAGCAGCCAAGAAATCACCCAGGGTAGCACAGATACGCAGTATTTT.

The rearrangement uses TRBV10-3 and TRBJ2-1; 12 bases line up with TRBD2. CDR3 length: 13 residues. V lost 10 bases to trimming and J lost 9 bases; unmatched junction nucleotides: 7. Germline V gene lookup returns CDR1 ENHRY and CDR2 SYGVKD. The CDR3 spells CATSSGRATEQFF. CDR3 DNA: TGTGCCACCTCTAGCGGGAGGGCCACTGAGCAGTTCTTC.

The V gene is TRBV9, the J gene TRBJ2-7; 11 bases agree with TRBD2. The germline gives CDR1 SGDLS, CDR2 YYNGEE. The V segment lost 3 bases and the J segment 0 bases; nucleotides outside the gene matches: 8. The CDR3 covers 17 residues. The CDR3 sequence is CASSDGTSGISSYEQYF. CDR3 bases: TGTGCCAGCAGCGATGGGACTAGCGGCATTAGCTCCTACGAGCAGTACTTC. Drawing the rest from reference TRBV9 and TRBJ2-7, the complete variable domain is DSGVTQTPKHLITATGQRVTLRCSPRSGDLSVYWYQQSLDQGLQFLIQYYNGEERAKGNILERFSAQQFPDLHSELNLSSLELGDSALYFCASSDGTSGISSYEQYFGPGTRLTVT.

This chain connects TRBV5-1 to TRBJ2-1; no firm D call. V lost 7 bases and J lost 2, with 10 bases in between. The germline gives CDR1 SGHRS, CDR2 YFSETQ. The CDR3 is 13 amino acids. This CDR3 reads CASSGHAYNEQFF. CDR3 in DNA: TGCGCCAGCTCCGGTCACGCCTACAATGAGCAGTTCTTC.

The rearrangement joins TRBV10-3 to TRBJ2-5; 8 bases match TRBD1. The J call may be incorrect, as the DNA end agrees better with TRBJ2-7. CDR3 length: 15 residues. Germline values: CDR1 ENHRY, CDR2 SYGVKD. The CDR3: CAITIQSGGDYEQYF. In DNA, the CDR3 is TGTGCCATCACGATCCAGTCAGGGGGCGACTACGAGCAGTACTTC.